This T cell receptor beta chain was captured in a study of regulatory T cells in long-lasting Graves disease. Findings of the study overall: Among samples with persistent disease, TRBV28, TRBJ1-2 and TRBJ2-5 were favored.

Specified time point: newly diagnosed GD, antithyroid drugs for less than 3 months. RNA isolated from PBMCs was used to make the TCR library. V lost 3 bases and J lost 0, with 18 bases in between. The CDR3 extends over 18 amino acids. The germline V gene encodes CDR1 SGHAT and CDR2 FQNNGV. In building TCR beta libraries, iRepertoire HTBI primers were used together with Arm-PCR of CDR3 regions. TCRdb independently ran MiXCR on the multiplex PCR reads; one entry per CDR3 protein. This sample has about 400,000 distinct CDR3 sequences, with roughly 16% found just once. Many counts were recorded for this clonotype. Its antigen is not identified. These data also formed part of another study, on T cells in Graves' hyperthyroidism and ophthalmopathy. This second study says: Separation of ophthalmopathy from stable hyperthyroidism was achieved by a 13 V-J model.

This TCR derives from a young woman with Graves disease. The V and J genes are TRBV11-2 and TRBJ2-1, with D maybe TRBD2 (6 bases). Sequences were derived from peripheral blood mononuclear cells (PBMCs), sampled at new diagnosis, from a patient treated with antithyroid drugs. CDR3 region: CASSLNLMGGSSYNEQFF. For the CDR3, the DNA is TGTGCCAGCAGCTTGAATCTCATGGGGGGAAGCTCCTACAATGAGCAGTTCTTC.